Listed below are T cell receptor beta chains from one sample, sequenced in a study of blood T cells in healthy people across ages. TCRdb independently ran MiXCR on the 5' RACE reads; one entry per CDR3 protein. The sample contains 1.5 million to 2 million distinct CDR3 sequences, about 39% of which appear only once. What was sequenced was blood. The source of these receptors is a human donor in good health. The CDR3 runs from the conserved cysteine through the conserved F or W. A D gene is named only where the DNA matches it firmly. Some rows have no size entry. The others give once, few or many, or a class for an expanded clone.

D	J	size	V	DNA	CDR3
-	TRBJ1-1	-	TRBV6-4	TGTGCCAGCAGTTTAACGGAAGAGAACACTGAAGCTTTCTTT	CASSLTEENTEAFF
TRBD1	TRBJ2-7	few	TRBV20-1	TGCAGTGCTAGAGAAGCCGGGACAGGGGCTTTACAGTACTTC	CSAREAGTGALQYF
-	TRBJ2-2	-	TRBV7-9	TGTGCCAGCAGCTTATGGAGAGGGCTCGAGGAGCTGTTTTTT	CASSLWRGLEELFF
-	TRBJ2-4	-	TRBV15	TGTGCCACCGGCTTGGGGGGACTGTTAAACATTCAGTACTTC	CATGLGGLLNIQYF
TRBD1	TRBJ2-1	-	TRBV20-1	TGCAGTGCTAGAGAGGGACAGGGGGCTAAGGGTGAGCAGTTCTTC	CSAREGQGAKGEQFF
-	TRBJ2-7	once	TRBV5-1	TGCGCCAGCAGCTCCGTTTCGGGTCCCTACGAGCAGTACTTC	CASSSVSGPYEQYF
-	TRBJ2-3	-	TRBV12-3/TRBV12-4	TGTGCCAGCAGTTCTACAGTGAAACCAGATACGCAGTATTTT	CASSSTVKPDTQYF
-	TRBJ2-4	-	TRBV5-1	TGCGCCAGCAATGCGTTCAGGGGACTAGCCAAAAACATTCAGTACTTC	CASNAFRGLAKNIQYF
-	TRBJ1-2	few	TRBV12-3/TRBV12-4	TGTGCCAGCATTTCCTCGGGCAGGGGTGTTAACTATGGCTACACCTTC	CASISSGRGVNYGYTF
TRBD2	TRBJ2-7	-	TRBV4-3	TGCGCCAGCAGCCAAGATTGGCTAGCGGAAGCCTACGAGCAGTACTTC	CASSQDWLAEAYEQYF
TRBD2	TRBJ2-1	few	TRBV29-1	TGCAGCGTGGGAGAGGGACTAGCGGGGGGTGAGCAGTTCTTC	CSVGEGLAGGEQFF
TRBD2	TRBJ2-1	-	TRBV5-6	TGTGCCAGCAGCTTGGCCTCAAACCGACTAGCGGGGAAATACAATGAGCAGTTCTTC	CASSLASNRLAGKYNEQFF
-	TRBJ1-1	few	TRBV7-2	TGTGCCAGCAGCTTAGCGGGTACGTACACTGAAGCTTTCTTT	CASSLAGTYTEAFF
-	TRBJ2-7	-	TRBV5-1	TGCGCCAGCAGCTTGGATGTGACAGGAGGGGAGCAGTACTTC	CASSLDVTGGEQYF
TRBD2	TRBJ2-7	few	TRBV20-1	TGCAGTGCTAATCCCGAAATTCTAGCGGGGGCCTTTTACGAGCAGTACTTC	CSANPEILAGAFYEQYF
TRBD1	TRBJ2-7	few	TRBV28	TGTGCCAGCACTCCAGCAGGGGGTTACGAGCAGTACTTC	CASTPAGGYEQYF
TRBD1	TRBJ1-2	-	TRBV7-9	TGTGCCAGTAGCCGTAACAGGGGGCCCTATAATGGCTACACCTTC	CASSRNRGPYNGYTF
-	TRBJ2-5	few	TRBV6-6	TGTGCCAGCAGTTACGTTATTATCCAAGAGACCCAGTACTTC	CASSYVIIQETQYF
-	TRBJ2-3	-	TRBV4-3	TGCGCCAGCAGCGCTCTCGGAGGGATGGGCGCAGATACGCAGTATTTT	CASSALGGMGADTQYF
-	TRBJ2-6	many	TRBV12-3/TRBV12-4	TGTGCCAGCAGTTTCGCTGGGGCCAACGTCCTGACTTTC	CASSFAGANVLTF
-	TRBJ2-2	few	TRBV5-5	TGTGCCAGCAGCTTCGGGGACTACACCGGGGAGCTGTTTTTT	CASSFGDYTGELFF
-	TRBJ2-3	-	TRBV9	TGTGCCAGCAGCGTACGGGCCGGCACTCCAGATACGCAGTATTTT	CASSVRAGTPDTQYF
TRBD1	TRBJ1-2	-	TRBV6-5	TGTGCCAGCAGTTACTGGAAAAGGGACAGCGCAGATGGCTACACCTTC	CASSYWKRDSADGYTF
-	TRBJ1-4	-	TRBV12-3/TRBV12-4	TGTGCCAGCAGTCCCGGGGGCAGGGGAAGGGAAAAACTGTTTTTT	CASSPGGRGREKLFF
-	TRBJ2-3	-	TRBV5-6	TGTGCCAGCAGCCCCCCGGACCTAGGAACGCAGTATTTT	CASSPPDLGTQYF
-	TRBJ2-5	-	TRBV3-1	TGTGCCAGCAGCCAACTTCCAGGAGACCAAGAGACCCAGTACTTC	CASSQLPGDQETQYF
-	TRBJ1-5	-	TRBV20-1	TGCAGTGCTTTGAAAGGACCGGTGGGAGGACAGCCCCAGCATTTT	CSALKGPVGGQPQHF
-	TRBJ1-1	-	TRBV10-3	TGTGCCATCAGTGGAGCAGGCGACCTTGAGGCTTTCTTT	CAISGAGDLEAFF
TRBD1	TRBJ2-4	-	TRBV11-2	TGTGCCAGCAGCTCCCAGGGGTCCGGGACAGGGGGATCGAACATTCAGTACTTC	CASSSQGSGTGGSNIQYF